This T cell receptor beta chain was documented in a study of beta chain features in type 1 diabetes. This clone has a handful of counts. The antigen is unknown. Regarding the study as a whole: Using cDNA template may skew counts toward highly expressing activated cells. TCRB CDR3 length was moderately but significantly reduced in all four CD4+ subsets of Type 1 diabetes patients.

The V segment lost 0 bases and the J segment 5 bases; nucleotides outside the gene matches: 4. CDR3 length equals 14 residues. Germline V CDR1 and CDR2: SGHRS, YFSETQ. Every isolated RNA sample was fully reverse transcribed, so sequencing captured expressed TCRB transcripts. Sequencing was performed with immunoSEQ multiplex PCR; in TCRdb, only in-frame clones are kept and a portion is missing. The sample carries more than 250,000 clones, about 15% recorded once. The sample consisted of naive CD4+ T cells from blood. The clonotype was recovered from a man in his late teens or twenties with type 1 diabetes. The chain combines TRBV5-1 with TRBJ2-5, with TRBD2 matching over 7 bases. The CDR3 region is CASSLAGREETQYF. Here the CDR3 DNA reads TGCGCCAGCAGCTTGGCAGGGAGGGAGGAGACCCAGTACTTC.